The 20 T cell receptor beta chains given below trace back to one sample, sequenced in a study of response to subunit inactivated influenza vaccine. TCRdb re-called the RT-PCR reads with MiXCR, one entry per CDR3 protein. The data hold approximately 310,000 distinct CDR3 sequences, with 20% to 25% observed a single time. This sample comprised PBMCs from blood, obtained around 22 months after vaccination. The source is a man aged 50 to 69 who received an inactivated influenza vaccine.

There are a few counts of this clonotype. J is TRBJ2-1 and V is TRBV7-3; TRBD2 matches at 8 bases. After removal of 1 base from V and 6 bases from J, the junction contained 5 bases not matched to a gene. The CDR3 spans 15 residues. Per the germline V gene, CDR1 is SGHTA and CDR2 is FQGTGA. Here the CDR3 DNA reads TGTGCCAGCAGCTTAATGAGCGGGAGTCTCAATGAGCAGTTCTTC. Amino acid sequence: CASSLMSGSLNEQFF.

This clonotype occurred once. The V call is TRBV9, the J call TRBJ2-1, with a tentative D call TRBD2 (5 bases). V gave up 6 bases and J gave up 7 bases, with 17 bases separating them. Germline-derived CDR1 and CDR2 are SGDLS and YYNGEE. The CDR3 has 14 amino acids. Written as DNA, the CDR3 is TGTGCCAGCACCAAGGCGGGCTCTCAGAATGAGCAGTTCTTC. This encodes CASTKAGSQNEQFF. The entire variable domain, with the rest obtained from reference TRBV9 and TRBJ2-1, is as follows: DSGVTQTPKHLITATGQRVTLRCSPRSGDLSVYWYQQSLDQGLQFLIQYYNGEERAKGNILERFSAQQFPDLHSELNLSSLELGDSALYFCASTKAGSQNEQFFGPGTRLTVL.

The rearrangement links TRBV4-3 to TRBJ2-2, with TRBD1 matching 7 bases. The CDR3 spans 17 residues. V was clipped by 3 bases and J by 5 bases; unmatched bases: 12. CDR1 is LGHNA and CDR2 is YSLEER in the germline V gene. The CDR3: CASSHPPGQILTGELFF. CDR3 sequence (DNA): TGCGCCAGCAGCCACCCCCCGGGACAGATTTTAACCGGGGAGCTGTTTTTT.

The V and J genes are TRBV20-1 and TRBJ1-3; perhaps TRBD1 as D (5 bases). Per germline, CDR1 DFQATT and CDR2 SNEGSKA (reference sequence). The CDR3 spans 15 residues. V was clipped by 4 bases and J by 0 bases, with 13 bases between them. CDR3 coding DNA: TGCAGTGCTACAGACGGGGGGAGCTCTGGAAACACCATATATTTT. Protein product: CSATDGGSSGNTIYF.

The chain carries TRBV7-9 and TRBJ1-4; D not resolved. Trimming took 5 bases from V and 6 from J, leaving 16 bases between them. The CDR3 totals 15 residues. Germline V gene data show CDR1 as SEHNR and CDR2 as FQNEAQ (reference sequence). The CDR3 coding sequence is TGTGCCAGCAGCCCACGGGGTTGGGCAGATGAAAAACTGTTTTTT. Encoded protein: CASSPRGWADEKLFF.

At least ten counts were recorded for this clonotype. The chain combines TRBV27 with TRBJ1-2; possible D gene TRBD1, 6 bases. This CDR3 comprises 14 residues. V lost 5 bases and J lost 2, with 12 bases in between. Germline CDR1 and CDR2: MNHEY and SMNVEV (reference sequence). CDR3 region: CASSPQTGNYGYTF. The CDR3 coding sequence is TGTGCCAGCAGTCCCCAGACAGGAAACTATGGCTACACCTTC.

There are a few counts of this clonotype. The V call is TRBV6-1, the J call TRBJ1-2, with TRBD1 matching over 10 bases. Germline CDR1 MNHNS, CDR2 SASEGT. The V segment lost 6 bases and the J segment 4 bases; nucleotides outside the gene matches: 5. This CDR3 contains 14 residues. The CDR3 coding sequence is TGTGCCAGCAGGCGGACAGGGGGTACCTATGGCTACACCTTC. Protein: CASRRTGGTYGYTF.

In this sample, this clonotype turned up a few times. The J gene is TRBJ2-7, the V gene TRBV7-2; 7 bases fit TRBD1. Per the germline V gene, CDR1 is SGHTA and CDR2 is FQGNSA. The CDR3 loop spans 14 amino acids. V gave up 4 bases and J gave up 2 bases; unmatched junction bases: 5. CDR3 sequence (DNA): TGTGCCAGCAGCTATAGGACAGGACCCTACGAGCAGTACTTC. It is translated as CASSYRTGPYEQYF.

The rearrangement links TRBV11-2 to TRBJ2-5, with D possibly TRBD2 on 5 matching bases. V gave up 1 base and J gave up 14 bases, with 17 bases separating them. Germline V gene lookup returns CDR1 SGHAT and CDR2 FQNNGV. The CDR3 sequence is 13 residues long. In DNA form, the CDR3 reads TGTGCCAGCAGCTTAGGAGAGGGTTTAGACAAATACTTC. Its protein product is CASSLGEGLDKYF.

This clonotype has more than one count but fewer than ten. The chain combines TRBV3-1 with TRBJ1-6; possible D gene TRBD1, 5 bases. The CDR3 is 14 residues long. With 3 bases removed from V and 11 bases from J, the gap between germline ends came to 14 bases. Germline CDR1 is LGHDT and CDR2 is YNNKEL (reference sequence). The CDR3 DNA reads as TGTGCCAGCAGCCAGGGGACCGGAGGTACACCCCTCCACTTT. This codes for CASSQGTGGTPLHF.

The rearrangement links TRBV10-3 to TRBJ2-1; 10 bases agree with TRBD2. V lost 5 bases, J lost 6 bases, and 1 base stayed unmatched. The CDR3 sequence is 13 residues long. Germline V gene sequence: CDR1 ENHRY, CDR2 SYGVKD. The CDR3 protein is CAISSGGANEQFF. DNA of the CDR3: TGTGCCATCAGTAGCGGGGGGGCCAATGAGCAGTTCTTC.

The chain has TRBV23-1 and TRBJ2-6, with D unclear. TRBV23-1 counts as an open reading frame of uncertain function. CDR3 length: 16 residues. Trimming removed 0 bases from V and 1 base from J, with 7 bases in between. The CDR3 loop reads CASSQSRISGANVLTF. The CDR3 region has the DNA TGCGCCAGCAGTCAATCGAGGATATCTGGGGCCAACGTCCTGACTTTC.

This chain joins TRBV4-3 and TRBJ1-1; D is ambiguous. The length of the CDR3 is 15 residues. Germline lookup yields CDR1 LGHNA and CDR2 YSLEER. Trimming shortened V by 0 bases and J by 1 base, and 9 bases separated the two germline ends. CDR3 protein: CASSQDAGSNTEAFF. DNA for the CDR3: TGCGCCAGCAGCCAAGACGCAGGTTCGAACACTGAAGCTTTCTTT.

The V and J genes are TRBV29-1 and TRBJ1-5; a possible D gene is TRBD1 (5 bases). The CDR3 spans 14 residues. V was shortened by 6 bases and J by 0 bases, with 12 bases between the two germline ends. Germline assignment: CDR1 SQVTM and CDR2 ANQGSEA. The CDR3 region is CSVATENSNQPQHF. The CDR3 DNA is TGCAGCGTAGCGACAGAGAATAGCAATCAGCCCCAGCATTTT.

This clonotype was detected only a few times. Mismatch with germline at one junction end may stem from a read error. This chain joins TRBV7-8 and TRBJ1-6, with TRBD1 matching over 7 bases. Germline CDR1 is SGHVS and CDR2 is FQNEAQ. The CDR3 is made up of 15 amino acids. CDR3 protein: CAGRRGDSDRSPLHF. The DNA for the CDR3 is TGTGCCGGCAGGCGGGGGGACAGCGACCGTTCACCCCTCCACTTT.

This clonotype was recorded a few times. V is TRBV28 and J is TRBJ2-5; the D gene is possibly TRBD1 (5 bases). Germline loops: CDR1 MDHEN, CDR2 SYDVKM. V dropped 5 bases and J dropped 11 bases, with 36 bases sitting between them. There are 19 residues in the CDR3. The CDR3 is CASSPSKGNSARTKIRQYF. CDR3 DNA: TGTGCCAGCAGTCCAAGTAAGGGGAACAGCGCTCGAACCAAGATAAGGCAGTACTTC.

This clonotype has at least ten counts. The chain is built from TRBV6-5 and TRBJ1-2; a possible D gene is TRBD1 (5 bases). The CDR3 consists of 13 residues. CDR1 is MNHEY and CDR2 is SVGAGI in the germline V gene. V was clipped by 5 bases and J by 1 base, with 8 bases between them. CDR3 coding DNA: TGTGCCAGCAGTCCGACAGTTAACTATGGCTACACCTTC. Residues: CASSPTVNYGYTF.

This clonotype was recorded at least ten times. This chain uses TRBV5-1 with TRBJ1-1; tentative D call: TRBD1 (6 bases). V lost 4 bases and J 5 bases, leaving 18 bases between the germline ends. Germline assignment: CDR1 SGHRS and CDR2 YFSETQ. This CDR3 has 15 amino acids. The CDR3 spells CASSRQGQVGTEAFF. Here the CDR3 DNA reads TGCGCCAGCAGCCGTCAGGGGCAGGTCGGGACTGAAGCTTTCTTT.

The chain recombines TRBV19 with TRBJ2-3; 9 bases fit TRBD1. Germline V gene data show CDR1 as LNHDA and CDR2 as SQIVND (reference sequence). The CDR3 consists of 14 residues. V lost 6 bases and J lost 6; bases outside the gene matches: 7. CDR3 coding DNA: TGTGCCAGTAGATGGACAGGGGAAACGGATACGCAGTATTTT. Its protein is CASRWTGETDTQYF.

The table lists this clonotype with a count of one. This chain links TRBV6-5 with TRBJ2-2, with TRBD1 identical over 8 bases. Losses at the gene ends were 0 bases for V and 4 bases for J; bases not matched to a gene: 1. This CDR3 is 15 amino acids long. In germline, CDR1 is MNHEY, CDR2 SVGAGI. The CDR3 protein is CASSYSTGGTGELFF. Here the CDR3 DNA reads TGTGCCAGCAGTTACTCAACAGGGGGCACCGGGGAGCTGTTTTTT.